What follows are 10 T cell receptor beta chains derived from one specimen sequenced in a study of beta chain features in type 1 diabetes. Findings and caveats of the study: Shorter TCRB CDR3s, moderately but significantly so, marked every one of the four CD4+ subsets in Type 1 diabetes patients.

The entirety of the isolated RNA underwent reverse transcription, so expressed TCRB transcripts were sequenced. Libraries were prepared by immunoSEQ multiplex PCR; TCRdb keeps only in-frame clonotypes and omits some of them. The sample yields 100,000 to 150,000 clones, over 15% seen once. These receptors' antigens are unknown. Sequenced: central memory CD4+ T cells from blood. The receptors were gathered from a man aged 30-40 years with type 1 diabetes.

This clone showed up just a few times. This chain joins TRBV12-5 and TRBJ2-3; D gene ambiguous. Germline loops: CDR1 LGHNT, CDR2 FRNRAP. Trimming shortened V by 2 bases and J by 5 bases, and 2 bases separated the two germline ends. This CDR3 is built from 11 residues. Here the CDR3 DNA reads TGTGCTAGTGGTTTGAGAGATACGCAGTATTTT. This gives the protein CASGLRDTQYF.

The chain uses TRBV2 and TRBJ2-2, with D possibly matching TRBD1 (6 bases). V gave up 5 bases and J gave up 1 base, with 11 bases separating them. CDR1 is SNHLY, CDR2 FYNNEI, per germline. This CDR3 comprises 15 residues. CDR3 nucleotide sequence: TGTGCCAGCAGTAAGACAGGAGTGAACACCGGGGAGCTGTTTTTT. Translated, it gives CASSKTGVNTGELFF.

In this sample, this clone turned up a few times. The chain has TRBV5-1 and TRBJ2-5; D is unclear. The V end was cut by 0 bases, the J end by 5 bases, with 5 bases between. In germline, CDR1 is SGHRS, CDR2 YFSETQ. This CDR3 region has 12 residues. The CDR3 sequence: CASSLAEETQYF. The CDR3 DNA is TGCGCCAGCAGCTTGGCGGAGGAGACCCAGTACTTC.

In its sample, this clone was seen a few times. The rearrangement links TRBV7-2 to TRBJ2-7, with 10 bases identical to TRBD1. Trimming at V came to 5 bases and at J to 7 bases, leaving 5 bases not matched to a gene. CDR3 length: 13 amino acids. Per the germline V gene, CDR1 is SGHTA and CDR2 is FQGNSA. DNA of the CDR3: TGTGCCAGCAGCCTGGGACAGGGGTTGGAGCAGTACTTC. Its translation is CASSLGQGLEQYF.

This chain connects TRBV4-3 to TRBJ2-1, with unresolved D. CDR3 length: 15 residues. V gave up 0 bases and J gave up 5 bases, with 11 bases separating them. Germline CDR1 and CDR2: LGHNA and YSLEER. CDR3 coding DNA: TGCGCCAGCAGCCAAGAGGAGAAAGCGAACAATGAGCAGTTCTTC. Protein product: CASSQEEKANNEQFF.

Note on this clone: At one boundary the junction diverges from the germline segment, which might be a read error. The chain recombines TRBV7-7 with TRBJ2-5; 7 bases line up with TRBD2. The length of the CDR3 is 16 residues. The germline V gene encodes CDR1 SSHAT and CDR2 FNYEAQ (reference sequence). DNA for the CDR3: TGTGCTAGCAGCTTAGCGGTGGGCGGGGGATCAGAGACCCAGTACTTC. Translation: CASSLAVGGGSETQYF.

The J gene is TRBJ2-5, the V gene TRBV9; D assignment may be TRBD1 or TRBD2 (5 bases each). Trimming left V 4 bases short and J 2 bases short, with 12 bases between. The CDR3 consists of 14 residues. From germline, CDR1 is SGDLS and CDR2 YYNGEE. The CDR3 DNA follows: TGTGCCAGCAGCTCCTCGGGGCTTCAAGAGACCCAGTACTTC. It yields the protein CASSSSGLQETQYF.

This chain uses TRBV27 with TRBJ1-6; the match to TRBD1 covers 7 bases. CDR1 is MNHEY and CDR2 is SMNVEV in the germline V gene (reference sequence). This CDR3 has 16 residues. V was clipped by 5 bases and J by 9 bases; unmatched bases: 13. CDR3 protein: CASSPLGRGGGSPLHF. The CDR3 DNA reads as TGTGCCAGCAGTCCCCTAGGACGAGGGGGCGGTTCACCCCTCCACTTT.

The chain links TRBV6-5 to TRBJ1-1; D is unresolved. Germline V gene data show CDR1 as MNHEY and CDR2 as SVGAGI. V gave up 4 bases and J gave up 1 base, with 4 bases separating them. The CDR3 runs to 12 residues. DNA for the CDR3: TGTGCCAGCAGTTCCCGGAACACTGAAGCTTTCTTT. This translates into CASSSRNTEAFF.

The gene calls are TRBV18 and TRBJ1-1; D possibly corresponds to TRBD1 (5 bases). Trimming removed 2 bases from V and 8 bases from J, with 12 bases in between. Germline CDR1 and CDR2: KGHSH and LQKENI. This CDR3 is 13 amino acids long. The CDR3 protein is CASSPTEGREAFF. CDR3 DNA: TGTGCCAGCTCACCAACAGAGGGGCGCGAAGCTTTCTTT.